This T cell receptor (beta chain) was captured by sequencing in a study of tissue T cells after allogeneic stem cell transplantation. Whole-study findings and limits: The patient cohort was small and clinically heterogeneous, with limited sampling depth.

As to time point: mouse harvest day 7 after allogeneic transplant. Each mouse received 10^7 T-cell-depleted marrow cells plus 10^6 splenic CD5+ T cells by tail vein. Mice had MHC-mismatched B6 into BALB/c GVHD, sampled day 7 or 14. For this clone: Its matching antigen is unknown. Gene names refer to mouse genes. The read is 1 residue too short to cover the CDR3 end, so that end is filled in from the germline J gene.

TCRbeta CDR3 was sequenced at survey depth with template counts. Generated by immunoSEQ multiplex PCR, the TCRdb table keeps only in-frame clones and is missing some. The sample lists thousands of clones; about half were seen once. This CDR3 is 14 amino acids long. CDR1 KGHPV and CDR2 FQNQEV come from the germline V gene (reference sequence). The germline V and J ends were trimmed by 4 bases and 0 bases, with 9 bases remaining between them. Specimen: gut tissue. This TCR was sampled from a female BALB/c mouse given C57BL/6 T cells with graft-versus-host disease after an allogeneic hematopoietic cell transplant. V and J are TRBV26 and TRBJ1-2; D unresolved. The CDR3 reads CASSRRTPNSDYTF. The sequenced part of the CDR3 DNA is TGTGCCAGCAGTCGGAGGACTCCAAACTCCGACTACACC.